Each of the 24 T cell receptor beta chains below was sequenced from the same sample in a study of cytomegalovirus exposure and HLA in healthy donors. Primers: 60 Vbeta forward and 13 Jbeta reverse. The protocol was immunoSEQ multiplex PCR, while the TCRdb copy is restricted to in-frame clones and leaves out a portion. The sample holds around 130,000 clones, 75% to 85% seen once. Sequencing input: PBMCs. Receptors were obtained from a man under 40 in good health and CMV-seronegative.

CDR3 residues: CASSDGQGYQETQYF. Here the CDR3 DNA reads TGTGCCAGCAGCGACGGACAGGGATACCAAGAGACCCAGTACTTC. The chain joins TRBV9 to TRBJ2-5, with TRBD1 identical over 8 bases. This CDR3 is 15 amino acids long. The germline CDR1 and CDR2 sequences are SGDLS and YYNGEE. J gave up 0 bases and V 3 bases, and 4 bases lay outside the gene matches.

J is TRBJ2-3 and V is TRBV5-1, with 11 bases fitting TRBD1. The CDR3 runs to 15 residues. V shed 5 bases, J shed 4 bases, and the junction held 6 bases outside the gene matches. Germline CDR1 SGHRS, CDR2 YFSETQ. CDR3: CASSPGQGGPDTQYF. The CDR3 coding sequence is TGCGCCAGCAGTCCGGGACAGGGGGGCCCAGATACGCAGTATTTT.

This chain connects TRBV6-5 to TRBJ2-6, with TRBD1 identical over 7 bases. Per the germline V gene, CDR1 is MNHEY and CDR2 is SVGAGI. The CDR3 is 15 residues long. V shed 10 bases and J 0 bases; nucleotides not matched to a gene: 6. The CDR3 nucleotides read TGTGCCACCAAGGGGGCAAGCTCTGGGGCCAACGTCCTGACTTTC. Its protein product is CATKGASSGANVLTF.

This clone was seen a handful of times. The chain uses TRBV2 and TRBJ1-5; D is uncertain. The CDR3 runs 13 residues. CDR1 is SNHLY and CDR2 is FYNNEI in the germline V gene. Trimming pared 10 bases from V and 7 bases from J, leaving 17 bases between. CDR3 in amino acids: CATQIEGGQPQHF. CDR3 DNA sequence: TGTGCCACCCAGATAGAGGGTGGCCAGCCCCAGCATTTT.

The J gene is TRBJ2-3, the V gene TRBV28; possible D gene TRBD2, 5 bases. Looked up from germline, CDR1 is MDHEN and CDR2 is SYDVKM. The CDR3 has 13 residues. Between the trimmed V and J ends, which lost 8 bases and 6 bases, there was a span of 15 bases. The CDR3 reads CASGVAGGDTQYF. The CDR3 DNA reads TGTGCCAGCGGGGTGGCGGGTGGGGATACGCAGTATTTT. Based on the CDR3 plus reference TRBV28 and TRBJ2-3, the full variable domain is DVKVTQSSRYLVKRTGEKVFLECVQDMDHENMFWYRQDPGLGLRLIYFSYDVKMKEKGDIPEGYSVSREKKERFSLILESASTNQTSMYLCASGVAGGDTQYFGPGTRLTVL.

The chain is built from TRBV7-9 and TRBJ1-2; TRBD1 agrees at 7 bases. Germline trimming cut 4 bases from V and 8 bases from J; bases unmatched to any gene: 13. The CDR3 is made up of 15 amino acids. Looked up from germline, CDR1 is SEHNR and CDR2 is FQNEAQ (reference sequence). The CDR3 sequence is CASSSLGQLPLGYTF. Here the CDR3 DNA reads TGTGCCAGCAGCTCCCTGGGACAGCTTCCGCTGGGCTACACCTTC.

This clone has just a few counts. The genes are TRBV5-1 and TRBJ2-7; a possible D gene is TRBD1 (6 bases). The CDR3 extends over 16 amino acids. The germline gives CDR1 SGHRS, CDR2 YFSETQ. V lost 3 bases, J lost 0 bases, and 16 bases lay in between. In DNA, the CDR3 is TGCGCCAGCAGCTCGGCCTGGGGGCGCGCCTCCTACGAGCAGTACTTC. Translated, it gives CASSSAWGRASYEQYF.

This clone was detected a few times. This sequence joins TRBV4-3 and TRBJ2-7, with D possibly matching TRBD1 (5 bases). Germline values: CDR1 LGHNA, CDR2 YSLEER. The length of the CDR3 is 9 residues. V lost 7 bases to trimming and J lost 8 bases, with 6 bases between them. The CDR3 here is CASTGKQYF. The CDR3 region has the DNA TGCGCCAGCACAGGGAAGCAGTACTTC.

V and J are TRBV10-1 and TRBJ2-1, with D hard to call. CDR3 length: 13 amino acids. Trimming pared 2 bases from V and 4 bases from J, leaving 6 bases between. Germline loops: CDR1 WNHNN, CDR2 SYGVQD (reference sequence). CDR3 loop: CASSEQAYNEQFF. Here the CDR3 DNA reads TGCGCCAGCAGTGAGCAGGCATACAATGAGCAGTTCTTC.

This chain joins TRBV9 and TRBJ2-1; 7 bases align to TRBD2. Germline CDR1 reads SGDLS; CDR2 reads YYNGEE. V gave up 0 bases and J gave up 6 bases; unmatched junction bases: 6. The CDR3 loop spans 15 amino acids. CDR3 amino acids: CASSVEAGVPNEQFF. CDR3 in DNA: TGTGCCAGCAGCGTAGAGGCGGGAGTTCCCAATGAGCAGTTCTTC.

The chain links TRBV9 to TRBJ2-1; TRBD2 matches at 13 bases. V dropped 1 base and J dropped 9; count of bases not matched to a gene: 10. The CDR3 spans 17 residues. CDR1 SGDLS and CDR2 YYNGEE come from the germline V gene. The CDR3 here is CASSVYPGLAGAGEQFF. The CDR3 coding sequence is TGTGCCAGCAGCGTATACCCCGGACTAGCGGGAGCGGGTGAGCAGTTCTTC. Full variable domain (missing parts from reference TRBV9 and TRBJ2-1): DSGVTQTPKHLITATGQRVTLRCSPRSGDLSVYWYQQSLDQGLQFLIQYYNGEERAKGNILERFSAQQFPDLHSELNLSSLELGDSALYFCASSVYPGLAGAGEQFFGPGTRLTVL.

The chain joins TRBV4-1 to TRBJ2-1; D is unclear. Germline values: CDR1 MGHRA, CDR2 YSYEKL. The V end was cut by 0 bases, the J end by 6 bases, with 15 bases between. The CDR3 runs 16 residues. Here the CDR3 DNA reads TGCGCCAGCAGCCAAGAATCCCCGCTAACCCCCAATGAGCAGTTCTTC. Translated, it gives CASSQESPLTPNEQFF.

This clone was detected only a few times. This chain's CDR3 is CAAGKRTEVGSYEQYF. The CDR3 DNA is TGTGCCGCTGGCAAGAGGACAGAAGTTGGGTCCTACGAGCAGTACTTC. The chain has TRBV10-3 and TRBJ2-7; D may be TRBD1 (6 bases). V gave up 11 bases and J gave up 1 base, with 24 bases separating them. Germline CDR1 is ENHRY and CDR2 is SYGVKD. The CDR3 runs to 16 residues.

V gene TRBV7-6 combines with J gene TRBJ1-3; 12 nucleotides align to TRBD1. Germline assignment: CDR1 SGHVS and CDR2 FNYEAQ. The V segment lost 4 bases and the J segment 2 bases; nucleotides outside the gene matches: 12. The CDR3 has 19 residues. CDR3 protein: CASSSVPGQGALAGNTIYF. DNA for the CDR3: TGTGCCAGCAGCTCGGTCCCGGGACAGGGGGCGCTTGCTGGAAACACCATATATTTT.

The chain recombines TRBV6-1 with TRBJ2-2, with D perhaps matching TRBD1 (6 bases). Trimming stripped 4 bases from V and 1 base from J, with 10 bases between. This CDR3 is 15 amino acids long. CDR1 and CDR2 (germline): MNHNS, SASEGT. The DNA of the CDR3 is TGTGCCAGCAGTGGGAGGACAGTGAACACCGGGGAGCTGTTTTTT. Translated, it gives CASSGRTVNTGELFF.

This chain connects TRBV21-1 to TRBJ2-2; TRBD1, the D gene given by the table, was not confirmed from the DNA. TRBV21-1 is assigned pseudogene status. This CDR3 spans 18 amino acids. CDR3 nucleotide sequence: TGTGCCAGCAGCAAAATTTACGGAGGGACAGGCCACACCGGGGAGCTGTTTTTT. Translated, it gives CASSKIYGGTGHTGELFF.

This sequence joins TRBV18 and TRBJ1-6; 8 bases are a match to TRBD1. This CDR3 spans 16 amino acids. Germline V gives CDR1 KGHSH, CDR2 LQKENI. The J segment lost 5 bases and the V segment lost 4 bases, leaving 7 bases of the junction unmatched. CDR3 in DNA: TGTGCCAGCTCACAGTATGGGACAGGAAATAATTCACCCCTCCACTTT. Translating gives CASSQYGTGNNSPLHF. Full variable domain (missing parts from reference TRBV18 and TRBJ1-6): NAGVMQNPRHLVRRRGQEARLRCSPMKGHSHVYWYRQLPEEGLKFMVYLQKENIIDESGMPKERFSAEFPKEGPSILRIQQVVRGDSAAYFCASSQYGTGNNSPLHFGNGTRLTVT.

The V and J genes are TRBV19 and TRBJ1-4, with 8 bases identical to TRBD1. The J segment lost 4 bases and the V segment lost 7 bases, leaving 8 bases of the junction unmatched. CDR3 size: 15 residues. Germline assignment: CDR1 LNHDA and CDR2 SQIVND (reference sequence). The CDR3 bases are TGTGCCAGTACCCTACCTGGACAGGGTAATGAAAAACTGTTTTTT. Its translation is CASTLPGQGNEKLFF.

The CDR3 bases are TGTGCCAGCAGCTCCAGGGCAGGGGCCAACGTCCTGACTTTC. This translates into CASSSRAGANVLTF. This sequence joins TRBV14 and TRBJ2-6; D is perhaps TRBD1 (5 bases). Trimming took off 5 bases at V and 4 bases at J, with 9 bases between the two ends. This CDR3 region has 14 residues. Germline-derived CDR1 and CDR2 are SGHDN and FVKESK.

CDR3 bases: TGTGCCATCAGTCAAGGACAGCCTGCGGCCCAGTACTTC. Its protein product is CAISQGQPAAQYF. The gene calls are TRBV10-3 and TRBJ2-5; maybe TRBD1 (6 bases). V lost 5 bases and J 9 bases, leaving 16 bases between the germline ends. The CDR3 loop spans 13 amino acids. Per germline, CDR1 ENHRY and CDR2 SYGVKD.

This chain links TRBV12-5 with TRBJ1-2; D is possibly TRBD1 (5 bases). Germline V CDR1 and CDR2: LGHNT, FRNRAP. CDR3 length: 15 residues. V lost 0 bases and J 2 bases, leaving 10 bases between the germline ends. The CDR3 protein is CASGLVRRGNYGYTF. The CDR3 bases are TGTGCTAGTGGTTTGGTACGACGGGGGAACTATGGCTACACCTTC.

V is TRBV21-1 and J is TRBJ2-7; the D call of TRBD2 is as the table states it, not checked on the DNA. TRBV21-1 is a recognized pseudogene. This CDR3 region has 16 residues. CDR3 sequence (DNA): TGTGCCAGCACCAACCCCGGTCCGAGTTTATTCTACGAGCAGTACTTC. Translated, it gives CASTNPGPSLFYEQYF.

This clone was detected only a few times. The CDR3 here is CASGAGPHYNEQFF. CDR3 sequence (DNA): TGTGCCAGCGGAGCGGGACCCCACTACAATGAGCAGTTCTTC. The rearrangement links TRBV28 to TRBJ2-1; 7 bases fit TRBD2. J gave up 3 bases and V 8 bases, and 7 bases lay outside the gene matches. Germline values: CDR1 MDHEN, CDR2 SYDVKM. The length of the CDR3 is 14 residues.

The chain links TRBV12-5 to TRBJ1-1; 8 nucleotides agree with TRBD1. This CDR3 contains 16 residues. The ends lost 1 base at V and 4 bases at J; junction bases unmatched: 8. Germline CDR1 reads LGHNT; CDR2 reads FRNRAP. CDR3 region: CASGLDQTGAVTEAFF. Written as DNA, the CDR3 is TGTGCTAGTGGTTTGGACCAGACAGGGGCGGTCACTGAAGCTTTCTTT.